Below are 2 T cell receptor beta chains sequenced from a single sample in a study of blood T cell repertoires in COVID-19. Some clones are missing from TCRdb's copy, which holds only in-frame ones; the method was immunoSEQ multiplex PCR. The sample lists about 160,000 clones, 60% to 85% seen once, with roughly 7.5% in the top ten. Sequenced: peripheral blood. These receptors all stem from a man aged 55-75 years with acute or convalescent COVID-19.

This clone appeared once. CDR3: CASSQGADTQYF. DNA for the CDR3: TGTGCCAGCAGCCAGGGGGCCGATACGCAGTATTTT. The gene calls are TRBV6-5 and TRBJ2-3, with 8 nucleotides matching TRBD1. Germline V gene data show CDR1 as MNHEY and CDR2 as SVGAGI. After removal of 6 bases from V and 6 bases from J, the junction contained 2 bases not matched to a gene. The CDR3 consists of 12 residues.

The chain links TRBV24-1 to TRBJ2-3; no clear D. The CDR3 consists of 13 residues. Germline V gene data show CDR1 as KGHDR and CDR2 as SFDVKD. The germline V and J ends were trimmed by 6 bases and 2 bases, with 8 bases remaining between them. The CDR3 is CATSPENTDTQYF. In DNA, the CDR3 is TGTGCCACCAGTCCCGAGAACACAGATACGCAGTATTTT.